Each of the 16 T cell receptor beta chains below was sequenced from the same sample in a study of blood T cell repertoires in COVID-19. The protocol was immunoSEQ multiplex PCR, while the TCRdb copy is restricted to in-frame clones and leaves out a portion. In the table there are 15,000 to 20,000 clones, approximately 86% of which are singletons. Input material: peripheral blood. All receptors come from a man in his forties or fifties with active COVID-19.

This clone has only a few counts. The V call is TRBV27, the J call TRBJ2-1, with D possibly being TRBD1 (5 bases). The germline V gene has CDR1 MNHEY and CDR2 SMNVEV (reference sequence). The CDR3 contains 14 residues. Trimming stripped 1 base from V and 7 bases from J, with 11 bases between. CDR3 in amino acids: CASSLWQGMNEQFF. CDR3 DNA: TGTGCCAGCAGTTTATGGCAGGGTATGAATGAGCAGTTCTTC.

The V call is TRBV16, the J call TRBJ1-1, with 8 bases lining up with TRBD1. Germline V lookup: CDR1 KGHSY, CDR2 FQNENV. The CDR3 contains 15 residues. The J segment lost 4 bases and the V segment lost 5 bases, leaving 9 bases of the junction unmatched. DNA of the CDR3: TGTGCCAGCAGCACCACCCTTCAGGGGGCCACTGAAGCTTTCTTT. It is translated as CASSTTLQGATEAFF. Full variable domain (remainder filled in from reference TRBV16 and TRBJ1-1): GEEVAQTPKHLVRGEGQKAKLYCAPIKGHSYVFWYQQVLKNEFKFLISFQNENVFDETGMPKERFSAKCLPNSPCSLEIQATKLEDSAVYFCASSTTLQGATEAFFGQGTRLTVV.

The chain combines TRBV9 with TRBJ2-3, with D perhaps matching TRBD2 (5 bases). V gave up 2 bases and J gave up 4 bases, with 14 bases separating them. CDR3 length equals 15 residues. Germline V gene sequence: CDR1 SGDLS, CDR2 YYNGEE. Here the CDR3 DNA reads TGTGCCAGCAGCGTGTCCTGGACTTCCTCAGATACGCAGTATTTT. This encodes CASSVSWTSSDTQYF.

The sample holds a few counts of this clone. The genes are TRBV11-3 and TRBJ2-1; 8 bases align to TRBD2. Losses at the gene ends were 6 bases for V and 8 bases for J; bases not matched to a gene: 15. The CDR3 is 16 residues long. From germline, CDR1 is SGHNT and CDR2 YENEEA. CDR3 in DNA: TGTGCCAGCAGTTCACCGGGACTAGGCCCATTCGATGAGCAGTTCTTC. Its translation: CASSSPGLGPFDEQFF.

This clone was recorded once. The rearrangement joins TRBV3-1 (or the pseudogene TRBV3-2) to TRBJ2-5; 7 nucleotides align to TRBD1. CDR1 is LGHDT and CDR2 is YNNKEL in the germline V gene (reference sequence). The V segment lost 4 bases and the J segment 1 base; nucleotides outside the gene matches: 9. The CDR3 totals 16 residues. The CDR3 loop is CASSRKTRDSQETQYF. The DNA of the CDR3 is TGTGCCAGCAGCCGCAAGACCCGGGACAGCCAAGAGACCCAGTACTTC.

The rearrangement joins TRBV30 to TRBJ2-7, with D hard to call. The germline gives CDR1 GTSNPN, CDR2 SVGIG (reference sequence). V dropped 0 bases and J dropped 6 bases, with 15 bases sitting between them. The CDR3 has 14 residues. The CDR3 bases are TGTGCCTGGAGTGTACTACGAGGCACGGGCGAGCAGTACTTC. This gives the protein CAWSVLRGTGEQYF.

The CDR3 protein is CASSLGRARTDTQYF. The DNA of the CDR3 is TGTGCCAGCAGTTTGGGCAGGGCCCGCACAGATACGCAGTATTTT. The chain joins TRBV27 to TRBJ2-3; possible D gene TRBD1, 5 bases. Germline CDR1 is MNHEY and CDR2 is SMNVEV (reference sequence). The ends were cut back, 3 bases at V and 1 base at J, with 11 bases in the middle. CDR3 length: 15 amino acids.

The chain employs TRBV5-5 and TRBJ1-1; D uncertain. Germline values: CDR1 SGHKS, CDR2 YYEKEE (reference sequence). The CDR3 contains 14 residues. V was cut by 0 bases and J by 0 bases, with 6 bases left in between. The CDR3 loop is CASSLGGVNTEAFF. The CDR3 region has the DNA TGTGCCAGCAGCTTGGGAGGTGTGAACACTGAAGCTTTCTTT.

The CDR3 region is CSVDTPWQNNHEQFF. CDR3 sequence (DNA): TGCAGCGTTGATACCCCGTGGCAGAACAACCATGAGCAGTTCTTC. This chain uses TRBV29-1 with TRBJ2-1; D is undetermined. Germline V gene lookup returns CDR1 SQVTM and CDR2 ANQGSEA. The V and J ends lost 3 bases and 8 bases respectively, with 20 bases between them. CDR3 length equals 15 residues.

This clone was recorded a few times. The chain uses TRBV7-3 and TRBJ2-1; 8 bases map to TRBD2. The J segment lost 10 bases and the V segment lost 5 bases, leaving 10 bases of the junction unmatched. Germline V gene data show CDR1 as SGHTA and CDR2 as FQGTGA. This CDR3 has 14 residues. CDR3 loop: CASSQTIAGTEQFF. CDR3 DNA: TGTGCCAGCAGCCAGACCATAGCGGGGACCGAGCAGTTCTTC.

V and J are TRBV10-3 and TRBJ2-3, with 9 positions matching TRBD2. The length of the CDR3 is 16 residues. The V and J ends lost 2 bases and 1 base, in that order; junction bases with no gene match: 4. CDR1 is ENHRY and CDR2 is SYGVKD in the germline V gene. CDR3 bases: TGTGCCATCAGTGAGGGGGCTAGCGGGGGCACAGATACGCAGTATTTT. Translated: CAISEGASGGTDTQYF.

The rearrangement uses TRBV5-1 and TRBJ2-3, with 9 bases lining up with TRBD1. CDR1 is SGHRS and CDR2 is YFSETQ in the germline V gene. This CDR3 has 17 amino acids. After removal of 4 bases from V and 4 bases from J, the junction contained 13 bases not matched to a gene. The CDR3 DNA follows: TGCGCCAGCAGCCGCCAACCCTCGGGACAGGGTGCAGATACGCAGTATTTT. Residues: CASSRQPSGQGADTQYF.

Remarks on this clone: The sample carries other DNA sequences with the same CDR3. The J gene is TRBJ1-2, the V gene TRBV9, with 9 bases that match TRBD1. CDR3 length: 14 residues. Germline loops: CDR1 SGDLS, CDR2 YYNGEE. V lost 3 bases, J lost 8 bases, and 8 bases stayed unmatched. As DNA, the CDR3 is TGTGCCAGCAGCGACCCTAGGACAGGGGTAGGCTACACCTTC. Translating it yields CASSDPRTGVGYTF.

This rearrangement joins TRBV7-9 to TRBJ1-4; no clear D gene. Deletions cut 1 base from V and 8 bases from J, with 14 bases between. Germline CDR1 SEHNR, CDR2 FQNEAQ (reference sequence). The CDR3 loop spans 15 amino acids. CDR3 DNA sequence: TGTGCCAGCAGCTTAGACCGACAAGCAGCCGAAAAACTGTTTTTT. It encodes CASSLDRQAAEKLFF.

The CDR3 DNA sequence: TGTGCCAGCAGCCCCGGGGTAGCCAAAAACATTCAGTACTTC. Its protein product is CASSPGVAKNIQYF. The chain links TRBV27 to TRBJ2-4, with D possibly TRBD2 on 5 matching bases. The CDR3 is made up of 14 amino acids. CDR1 is MNHEY, CDR2 SMNVEV, per germline (reference sequence). The germline V and J ends were trimmed by 6 bases and 0 bases, with 9 bases remaining between them.

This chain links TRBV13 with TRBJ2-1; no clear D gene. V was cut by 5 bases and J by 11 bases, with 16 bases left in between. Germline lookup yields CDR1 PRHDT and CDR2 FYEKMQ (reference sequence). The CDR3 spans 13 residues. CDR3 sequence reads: CASSPETLRKQFF. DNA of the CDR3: TGTGCCAGCAGCCCTGAGACTCTTCGGAAGCAGTTCTTC.